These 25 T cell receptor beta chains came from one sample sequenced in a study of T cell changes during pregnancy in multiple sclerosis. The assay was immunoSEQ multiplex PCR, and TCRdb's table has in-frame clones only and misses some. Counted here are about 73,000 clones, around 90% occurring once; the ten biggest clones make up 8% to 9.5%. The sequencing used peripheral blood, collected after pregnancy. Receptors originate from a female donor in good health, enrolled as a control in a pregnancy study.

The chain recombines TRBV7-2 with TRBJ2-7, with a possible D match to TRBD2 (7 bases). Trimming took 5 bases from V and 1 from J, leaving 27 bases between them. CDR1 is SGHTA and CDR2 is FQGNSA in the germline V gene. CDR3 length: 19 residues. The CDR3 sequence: CASSPHSPWGGPSSYEQYF. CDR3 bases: TGTGCCAGCAGCCCACACTCGCCATGGGGGGGCCCTTCGTCCTACGAGCAGTACTTC. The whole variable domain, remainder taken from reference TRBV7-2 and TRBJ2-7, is GAGVSQSPSNKVTEKGKDVELRCDPISGHTALYWYRQSLGQGLEFLIYFQGNSAPDKSGLPSDRFSAERTGGSVSTLTIQRTQQEDSAVYLCASSPHSPWGGPSSYEQYFGPGTRLTVT.

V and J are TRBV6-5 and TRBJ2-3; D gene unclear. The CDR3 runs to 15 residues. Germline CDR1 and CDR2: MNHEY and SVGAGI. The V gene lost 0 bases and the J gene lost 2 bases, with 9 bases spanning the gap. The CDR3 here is CASSYSQIFTDTQYF. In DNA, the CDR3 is TGTGCCAGCAGTTACTCGCAGATTTTCACAGATACGCAGTATTTT.

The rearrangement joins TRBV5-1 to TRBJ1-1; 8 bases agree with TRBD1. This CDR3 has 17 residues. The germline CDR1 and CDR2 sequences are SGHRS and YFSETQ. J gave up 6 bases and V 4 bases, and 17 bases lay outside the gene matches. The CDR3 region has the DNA TGCGCCAGCAGCCCATTATCCTTGCAGGGGGCGCGACCTGAAGCTTTCTTT. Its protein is CASSPLSLQGARPEAFF.

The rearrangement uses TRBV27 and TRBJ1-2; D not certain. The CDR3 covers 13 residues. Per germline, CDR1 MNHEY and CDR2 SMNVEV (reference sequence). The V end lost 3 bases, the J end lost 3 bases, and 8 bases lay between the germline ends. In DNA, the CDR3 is TGTGCCAGCAGTTTCCAGAGGGACTATGGCTACACCTTC. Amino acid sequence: CASSFQRDYGYTF.

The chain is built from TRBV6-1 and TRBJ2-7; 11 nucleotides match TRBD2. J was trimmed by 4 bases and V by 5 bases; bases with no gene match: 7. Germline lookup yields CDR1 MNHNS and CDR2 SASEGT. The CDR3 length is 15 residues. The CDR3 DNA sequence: TGTGCCAGCAGTATTTCTAGCGGGAGGATATACGAGCAGTACTTC. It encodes CASSISSGRIYEQYF.

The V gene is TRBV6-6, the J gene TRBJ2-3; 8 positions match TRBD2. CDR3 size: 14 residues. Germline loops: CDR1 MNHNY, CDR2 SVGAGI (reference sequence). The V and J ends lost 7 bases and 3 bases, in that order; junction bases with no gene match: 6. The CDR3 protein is CASMGAGGTDTQYF. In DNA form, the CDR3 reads TGTGCCAGCATGGGGGCGGGGGGAACAGATACGCAGTATTTT.

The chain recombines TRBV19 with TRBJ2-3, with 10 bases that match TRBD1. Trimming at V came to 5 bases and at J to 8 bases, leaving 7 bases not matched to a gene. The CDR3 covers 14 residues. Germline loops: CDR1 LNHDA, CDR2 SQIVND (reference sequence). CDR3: CASSGDRGEGTQYF. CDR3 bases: TGTGCCAGTAGTGGGGACAGGGGAGAGGGTACGCAGTATTTT.

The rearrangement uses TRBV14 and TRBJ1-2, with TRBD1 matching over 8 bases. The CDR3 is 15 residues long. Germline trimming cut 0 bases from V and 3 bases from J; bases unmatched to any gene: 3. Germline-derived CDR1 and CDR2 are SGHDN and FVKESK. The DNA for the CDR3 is TGTGCCAGCAGCCAAGAGGACAGGGTTTACTATGGCTACACCTTC. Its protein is CASSQEDRVYYGYTF.

The CDR3 DNA follows: TGTGCCAGTACCCCAGGGGCACAGGTCTATGGCTACACCTTC. It encodes CASTPGAQVYGYTF. The V and J genes are TRBV19 and TRBJ1-2; D is perhaps TRBD1 (6 bases). V lost 7 bases to trimming and J lost 4 bases, with 16 bases between them. CDR1 LNHDA and CDR2 SQIVND come from the germline V gene (reference sequence). CDR3 size: 14 residues. Filled out from reference TRBV19 and TRBJ1-2, the complete variable domain reads DGGITQSPKYLFRKEGQNVTLSCEQNLNHDAMYWYRQDPGQGLRLIYYSQIVNDFQKGDIAEGYSVSREKKESFPLTVTSAQKNPTAFYLCASTPGAQVYGYTFGSGTRLTVV.

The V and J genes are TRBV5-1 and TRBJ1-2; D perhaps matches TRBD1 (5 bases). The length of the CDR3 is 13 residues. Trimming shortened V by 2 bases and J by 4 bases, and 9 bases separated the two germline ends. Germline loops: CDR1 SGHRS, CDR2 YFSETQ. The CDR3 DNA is TGCGCCAGCAGCTTTGACAGACTCTATGGCTACACCTTC. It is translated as CASSFDRLYGYTF.

CDR3 region: CASSSGLLPGYEQYF. CDR3 sequence (DNA): TGCGCCAGCAGCTCCGGACTCTTGCCTGGGTACGAGCAGTACTTC. V and J are TRBV5-1 and TRBJ2-7; perhaps TRBD2 as D (5 bases). Between the trimmed V and J ends, which lost 3 bases and 4 bases, there was a span of 17 bases. Germline assignment: CDR1 SGHRS and CDR2 YFSETQ. CDR3 length: 15 amino acids.

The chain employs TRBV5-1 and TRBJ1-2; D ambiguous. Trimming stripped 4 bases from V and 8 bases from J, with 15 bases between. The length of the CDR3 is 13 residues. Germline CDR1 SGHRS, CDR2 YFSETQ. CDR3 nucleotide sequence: TGCGCCAGCAGCCCAGACACCGCAGACGGCTACACCTTC. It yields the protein CASSPDTADGYTF.

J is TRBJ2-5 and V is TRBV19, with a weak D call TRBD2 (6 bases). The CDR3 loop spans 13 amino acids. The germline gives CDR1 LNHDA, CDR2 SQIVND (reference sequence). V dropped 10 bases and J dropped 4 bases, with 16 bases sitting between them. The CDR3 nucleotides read TGTGCCACCAATCGGGGGTCCGGAGAGACCCAGTACTTC. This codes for CATNRGSGETQYF.

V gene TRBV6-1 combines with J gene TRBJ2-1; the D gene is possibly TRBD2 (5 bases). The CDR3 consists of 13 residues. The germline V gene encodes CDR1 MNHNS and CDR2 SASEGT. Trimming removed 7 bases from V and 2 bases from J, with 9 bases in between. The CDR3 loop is CASNASPYNEQFF. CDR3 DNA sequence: TGTGCCAGCAACGCTAGCCCCTACAATGAGCAGTTCTTC.

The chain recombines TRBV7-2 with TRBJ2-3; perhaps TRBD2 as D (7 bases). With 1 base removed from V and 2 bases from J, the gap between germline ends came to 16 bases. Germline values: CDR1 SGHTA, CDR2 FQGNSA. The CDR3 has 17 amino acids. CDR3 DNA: TGTGCCAGCAGCTTAGGAGTCGGCGGGGGCACCACAGATACGCAGTATTTT. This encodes CASSLGVGGGTTDTQYF.

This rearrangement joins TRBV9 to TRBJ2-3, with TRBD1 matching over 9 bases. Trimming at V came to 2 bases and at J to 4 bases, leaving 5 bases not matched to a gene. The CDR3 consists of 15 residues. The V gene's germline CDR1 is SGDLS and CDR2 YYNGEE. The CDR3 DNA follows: TGTGCCAGCAGCGTCGGGACAGGGAAGTCAGATACGCAGTATTTT. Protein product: CASSVGTGKSDTQYF.

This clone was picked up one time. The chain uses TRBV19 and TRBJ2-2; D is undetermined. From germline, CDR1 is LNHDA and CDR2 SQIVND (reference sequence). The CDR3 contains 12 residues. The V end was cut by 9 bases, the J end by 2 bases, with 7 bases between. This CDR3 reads CASRHNTGELFF. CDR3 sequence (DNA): TGTGCCAGCAGACATAACACCGGGGAGCTGTTTTTT.

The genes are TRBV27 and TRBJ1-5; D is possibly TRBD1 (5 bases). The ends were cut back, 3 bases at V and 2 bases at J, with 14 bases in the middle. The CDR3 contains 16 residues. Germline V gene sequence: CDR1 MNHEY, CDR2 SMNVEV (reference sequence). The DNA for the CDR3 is TGTGCCAGCAGTTTCTGGCGGGGGTTAGGCAATCAGCCCCAGCATTTT. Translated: CASSFWRGLGNQPQHF.

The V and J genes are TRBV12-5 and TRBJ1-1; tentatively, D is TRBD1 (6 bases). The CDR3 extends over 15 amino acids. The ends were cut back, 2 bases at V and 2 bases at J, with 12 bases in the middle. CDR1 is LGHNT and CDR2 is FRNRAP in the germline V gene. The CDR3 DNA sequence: TGTGCTAGTGGTTTGCGCCAGGGGCTTAACACTGAAGCTTTCTTT. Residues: CASGLRQGLNTEAFF.

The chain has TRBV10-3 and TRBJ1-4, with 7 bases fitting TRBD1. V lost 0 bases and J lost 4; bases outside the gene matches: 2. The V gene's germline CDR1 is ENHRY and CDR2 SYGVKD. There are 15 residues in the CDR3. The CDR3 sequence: CAISESGQFNEKLFF. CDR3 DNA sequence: TGTGCCATCAGTGAGTCGGGACAGTTTAATGAAAAACTGTTTTTT.

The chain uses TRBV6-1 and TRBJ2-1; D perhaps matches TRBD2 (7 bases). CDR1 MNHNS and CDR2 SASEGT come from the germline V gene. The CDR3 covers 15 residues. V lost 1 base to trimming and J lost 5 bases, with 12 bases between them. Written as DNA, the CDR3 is TGTGCCAGCAGTGAAGTAGGGGGGGGTAACAATGAGCAGTTCTTC. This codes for CASSEVGGGNNEQFF.

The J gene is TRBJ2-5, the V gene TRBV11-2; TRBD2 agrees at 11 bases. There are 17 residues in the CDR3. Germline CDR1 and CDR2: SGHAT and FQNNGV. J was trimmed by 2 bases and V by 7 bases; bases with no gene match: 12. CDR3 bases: TGTGCCAGCACCCTCGGGTTAGCGGGAGGGCCGCAAGAGACCCAGTACTTC. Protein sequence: CASTLGLAGGPQETQYF.

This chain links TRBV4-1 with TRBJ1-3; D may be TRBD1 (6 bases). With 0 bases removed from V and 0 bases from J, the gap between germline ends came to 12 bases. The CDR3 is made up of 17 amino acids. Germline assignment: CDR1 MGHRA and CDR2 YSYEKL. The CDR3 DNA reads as TGCGCCAGCAGCCAAGATGAGGGACACCTCTCTGGAAACACCATATATTTT. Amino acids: CASSQDEGHLSGNTIYF.

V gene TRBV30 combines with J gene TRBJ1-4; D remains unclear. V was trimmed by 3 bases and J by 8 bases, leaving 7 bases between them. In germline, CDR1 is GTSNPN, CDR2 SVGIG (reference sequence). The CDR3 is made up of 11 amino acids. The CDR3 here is CAWSEREKLFF. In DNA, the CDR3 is TGTGCCTGGAGCGAGAGAGAAAAACTGTTTTTT. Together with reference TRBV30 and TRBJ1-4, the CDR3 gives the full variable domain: SQTIHQWPATLVQPVGSPLSLECTVEGTSNPNLYWYRQAAGRGLQLLFYSVGIGQISSEVPQNLSASRPQDRQFILSSKKLLLSDSGFYLCAWSEREKLFFGSGTQLSVL.

For the CDR3, the DNA is TGTGCCAGCAGCCCGGGGGGTCGTAACTATGGCTACACCTTC. This encodes CASSPGGRNYGYTF. The genes are TRBV11-2 and TRBJ1-2, with TRBD1 as a possible D gene (5 bases). V was trimmed by 5 bases and J by 1 base, leaving 11 bases between them. Germline CDR1 reads SGHAT; CDR2 reads FQNNGV. The CDR3 is 14 amino acids. The entire variable domain, with the rest obtained from reference TRBV11-2 and TRBJ1-2, is as follows: EAGVAQSPRYKIIEKRQSVAFWCNPISGHATLYWYQQILGQGPKLLIQFQNNGVVDDSQLPKDRFSAERLKGVDSTLKIQPAKLEDSAVYLCASSPGGRNYGYTFGSGTRLTVV.